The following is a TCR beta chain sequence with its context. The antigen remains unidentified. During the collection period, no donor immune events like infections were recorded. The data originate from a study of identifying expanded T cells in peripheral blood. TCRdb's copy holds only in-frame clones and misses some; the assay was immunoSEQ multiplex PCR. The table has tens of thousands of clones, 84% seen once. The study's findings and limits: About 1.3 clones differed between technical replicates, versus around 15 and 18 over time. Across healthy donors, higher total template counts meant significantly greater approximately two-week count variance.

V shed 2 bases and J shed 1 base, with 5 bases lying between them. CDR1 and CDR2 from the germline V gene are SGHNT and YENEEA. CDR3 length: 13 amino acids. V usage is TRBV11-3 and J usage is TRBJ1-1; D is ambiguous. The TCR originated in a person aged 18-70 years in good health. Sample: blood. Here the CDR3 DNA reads TGTGCCAGCAGCTTATCACCGAACACTGAAGCTTTCTTT. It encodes CASSLSPNTEAFF.